The clone carrying this T cell receptor beta chain was counted between two and nine times. Its target is not known. TCRdb re-called the RT-PCR reads with MiXCR, one entry per CDR3 protein. The sample includes 500,000 to 600,000 distinct CDR3 sequences, around 11% of them seen just once. The sample belongs to a study of response to subunit inactivated influenza vaccine. Germline-derived CDR1 and CDR2 are SGHAT and FQDESV (reference sequence). CDR3 length: 19 residues. V was pared by 3 bases and J by 1 base, with 23 bases between. Whole-study findings and limits: The authors put forward the suggestion that each seasonal influenza vaccination may bring in only a limited number of new T cells.

Sample: PBMCs from blood, taken on the day of vaccination. The receptor was isolated from a middle-aged man who received an inactivated influenza vaccine. The V gene is TRBV11-1, the J gene TRBJ2-3, with D maybe TRBD2 (7 bases). Here the CDR3 DNA reads TGTGCCAGCAGCTTCCTCCCGCGGGGGCCTCATGAGGGCACAGATACGCAGTATTTT. Amino acids: CASSFLPRGPHEGTDTQYF.